A selection of T cell receptor beta chains follows, all from one sample in a study of T cell responses to AZD1222 COVID-19 vaccine. TCRdb's copy holds only in-frame clones and misses some; the assay was immunoSEQ multiplex PCR. The table includes 100,000 to 150,000 clones, roughly 88% detected once. This sample comprised peripheral blood, obtained 28 days after the second AZD1222 dose. All receptors derive from an adult who received the AZD1222 COVID-19 vaccine. CDR3s include the opening cysteine and the closing phenylalanine or tryptophan. A D gene is named only where the DNA matches it firmly. Some rows mark clone size as missing; the rest say once, few, many or name a class of expanded clone.

clone_size: -; j_call: TRBJ2-3; v_call: TRBV7-2; d_call: TRBD1; cdr3_nt: TGTGCCAGCAGCTCCCCGGGACAGGGGCGAGGGGATACGCAGTATTTT; cdr3_aa: CASSSPGQGRGDTQYF
clone_size: -; j_call: TRBJ2-7; v_call: TRBV11-3; d_call: -; cdr3_nt: TGTGCCAGCAGCTCCCAGGCGGACACCGAGCAGTACTTC; cdr3_aa: CASSSQADTEQYF
clone_size: -; j_call: TRBJ2-2; v_call: TRBV7-7; d_call: TRBD1; cdr3_nt: TGTGCTAGCAGCTTAGAAACCGGGACAGCTTACACCGGGGAGCTGTTTTTT; cdr3_aa: CASSLETGTAYTGELFF
clone_size: -; j_call: TRBJ1-1; v_call: TRBV18; d_call: TRBD1; cdr3_nt: TGTGCCAGCTCACTTTCTTCCGGGACAGGGTCGGTGAACACTGAAGCTTTCTTT; cdr3_aa: CASSLSSGTGSVNTEAFF
clone_size: -; j_call: TRBJ1-2; v_call: TRBV2; d_call: -; cdr3_nt: TGTGCCAGCAGGGGGGACCGCTATGGCTACACCTTC; cdr3_aa: CASRGDRYGYTF
clone_size: -; j_call: TRBJ2-2; v_call: TRBV6-2/TRBV6-3; d_call: -; cdr3_nt: TGTGCCAGCAGTTACGGCAGCCAGCAGCTGTTTTTT; cdr3_aa: CASSYGSQQLFF
clone_size: -; j_call: TRBJ2-4; v_call: TRBV4-3; d_call: -; cdr3_nt: TGCGCCAGCAGCCAAGGCCAGGGGTTGGACATTCAGTACTTC; cdr3_aa: CASSQGQGLDIQYF
clone_size: -; j_call: TRBJ2-2; v_call: TRBV15; d_call: -; cdr3_nt: TGTGCCTCGCGGGGAGGGGGCAAACCCGGGGAGCTGTTTTTT; cdr3_aa: CASRGGGKPGELFF
clone_size: -; j_call: TRBJ2-7; v_call: TRBV6-5; d_call: -; cdr3_nt: TGTGCCAGCAGTTACTTTGGCGGGCACCTCTACGAGCAGTACTTC; cdr3_aa: CASSYFGGHLYEQYF
clone_size: -; j_call: TRBJ1-6; v_call: TRBV27; d_call: -; cdr3_nt: TGTGCCAGCAGGTATCAGAGGTCACCCCTCCACTTT; cdr3_aa: CASRYQRSPLHF
clone_size: -; j_call: TRBJ1-1; v_call: TRBV2; d_call: TRBD1; cdr3_nt: TGTGCCAGCAGTACAGGGGCCAGCACTGAAGCTTTCTTT; cdr3_aa: CASSTGASTEAFF
clone_size: -; j_call: TRBJ1-2; v_call: TRBV18; d_call: TRBD1; cdr3_nt: TGTGCCAGCTCACCATGGACAGGGGAAGGTCTCACGGGCTACACCTTC; cdr3_aa: CASSPWTGEGLTGYTF
clone_size: -; j_call: TRBJ1-1; v_call: TRBV7-2; d_call: TRBD1; cdr3_nt: TGTGCCAGCAGCCCTTCGCCGGGACAGGGGAACACTGAAGCTTTCTTT; cdr3_aa: CASSPSPGQGNTEAFF
clone_size: -; j_call: TRBJ2-1; v_call: TRBV24-1; d_call: -; cdr3_nt: TGTGCCACCAGTGATTTGAAGGCCGCTTACGACAATGAGCAGTTCTTC; cdr3_aa: CATSDLKAAYDNEQFF
clone_size: -; j_call: TRBJ1-5; v_call: TRBV28; d_call: TRBD1; cdr3_nt: TGTGCCAGCAGTCTCCGGGACAGGGGCAATCAGCCCCAGCATTTT; cdr3_aa: CASSLRDRGNQPQHF
clone_size: -; j_call: TRBJ2-3; v_call: TRBV4-1; d_call: -; cdr3_nt: TGCGCCAGCAGCCCTCCAGGGGTTCGGGCTAACACAGATACGCAGTATTTT; cdr3_aa: CASSPPGVRANTDTQYF
clone_size: once; j_call: TRBJ1-1; v_call: TRBV27; d_call: -; cdr3_nt: TGTGCCAGCAGTTTAACCGGGGAGAACACTGAAGCTTTCTTT; cdr3_aa: CASSLTGENTEAFF
clone_size: -; j_call: TRBJ1-4; v_call: TRBV5-5; d_call: -; cdr3_nt: TGTGCCAGCGGTAGGGACCTGGGGAATGAAAAACTGTTTTTT; cdr3_aa: CASGRDLGNEKLFF